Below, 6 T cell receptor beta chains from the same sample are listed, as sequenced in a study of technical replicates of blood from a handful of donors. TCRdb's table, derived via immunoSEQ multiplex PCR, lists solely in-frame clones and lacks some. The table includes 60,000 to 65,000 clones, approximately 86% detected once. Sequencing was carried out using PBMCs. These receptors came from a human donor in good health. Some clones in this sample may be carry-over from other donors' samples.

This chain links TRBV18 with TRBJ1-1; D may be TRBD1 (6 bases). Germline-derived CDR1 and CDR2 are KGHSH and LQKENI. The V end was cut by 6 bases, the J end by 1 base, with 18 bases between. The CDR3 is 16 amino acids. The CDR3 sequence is CASSPTTQGGNTEAFF. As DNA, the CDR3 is TGTGCCAGCTCGCCAACAACCCAAGGGGGGAACACTGAAGCTTTCTTT.

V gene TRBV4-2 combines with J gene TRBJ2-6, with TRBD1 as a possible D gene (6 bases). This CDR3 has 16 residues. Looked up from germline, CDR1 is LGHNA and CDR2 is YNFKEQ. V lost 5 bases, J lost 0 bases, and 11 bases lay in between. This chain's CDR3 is CASSAGQNSGANVLTF. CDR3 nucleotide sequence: TGTGCCAGCAGCGCTGGACAGAACTCTGGGGCCAACGTCCTGACTTTC.

CDR3 amino acids: CASSLRTGPISGEQYF. The DNA of the CDR3 is TGTGCCAGCAGCTTAAGGACAGGCCCAATCTCCGGCGAGCAGTACTTC. The chain couples TRBV5-4 to TRBJ2-7; TRBD1 agrees at 7 bases. Germline V gives CDR1 SGHNT, CDR2 YYREEE (reference sequence). V was pared by 2 bases and J by 6 bases, with 14 bases of the junction left unmatched. This CDR3 comprises 16 residues.

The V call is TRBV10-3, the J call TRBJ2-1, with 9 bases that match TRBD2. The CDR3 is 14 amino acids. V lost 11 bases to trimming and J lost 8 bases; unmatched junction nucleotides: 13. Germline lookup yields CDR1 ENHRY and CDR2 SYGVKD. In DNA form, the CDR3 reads TGTGCCTGCGCCGAGGGACTAGCTCGCGATGAGCAGTTCTTC. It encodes CACAEGLARDEQFF.

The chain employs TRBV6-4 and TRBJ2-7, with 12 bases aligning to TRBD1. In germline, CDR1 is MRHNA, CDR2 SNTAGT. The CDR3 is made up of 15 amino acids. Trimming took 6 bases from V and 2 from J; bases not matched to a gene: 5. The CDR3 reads CASSLRDRGPYEQYF. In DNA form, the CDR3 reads TGTGCCAGCAGCCTTCGGGACAGGGGGCCCTACGAGCAGTACTTC.

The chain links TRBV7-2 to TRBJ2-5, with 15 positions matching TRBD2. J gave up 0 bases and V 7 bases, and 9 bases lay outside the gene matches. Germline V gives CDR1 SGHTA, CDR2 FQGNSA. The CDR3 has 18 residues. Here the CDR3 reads CASTKRGLAGGYQETQYF. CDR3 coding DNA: TGTGCCAGCACCAAAAGGGGACTAGCGGGGGGCTACCAAGAGACCCAGTACTTC.